These T cell receptor beta chains were read from a single sample in a study of human T cells and chemical hapten exposure. TCRdb used MiXCR to reprocess the RACE reads, holding one entry per CDR3 protein. The sample yields a few hundred thousand distinct CDR3 sequences, about 6% seen once. The input for sequencing was whole blood, taken in connection with sensitization to the hapten diphenylcyclopropenone (DPC). These receptors came from a woman younger than 35 with alopecia areata. Some clones in this sample may be carry-over from other donors' samples. Both conserved end residues are part of each CDR3. Fields, in order: J gene, D gene, V gene, clone size, CDR3 protein, CDR3 DNA. A D gene is named only where the DNA matches it firmly. Some rows have no size entry. The others give once, few or many, or a class for an expanded clone.

J: TRBJ2-5; D: TRBD2; V: TRBV29-1; size: -; CDR3: CSVGRGGSQETQYF; DNA: TGCAGCGTTGGACGGGGGGGATCACAAGAGACCCAGTACTTC
J: TRBJ1-2; D: -; V: TRBV4-2; size: few; CDR3: CASSQEALYGYTF; DNA: TGTGCCAGCAGCCAGGAAGCGCTCTATGGCTACACCTTC
J: TRBJ2-1; D: -; V: TRBV6-1; size: -; CDR3: CASSEAMREQFF; DNA: TGTGCCAGCAGTGAAGCGATGCGTGAGCAGTTCTTC
J: TRBJ1-6; D: TRBD1; V: TRBV6-5; size: -; CDR3: CASSYFSGTGNSPLHF; DNA: TGTGCCAGCAGTTATTTTTCCGGGACAGGGAACTCACCCCTCCACTTT
J: TRBJ2-3; D: TRBD2; V: TRBV20-1; size: -; CDR3: CSARPGTRSTDTQYF; DNA: TGCAGTGCTAGACCCGGGACTAGATCCACAGATACGCAGTATTTT
J: TRBJ1-1; D: -; V: TRBV6-6; size: many; CDR3: CASSSDRKGEAFF; DNA: TGTGCCAGCAGTTCCGACAGGAAGGGGGAAGCTTTCTTT
J: TRBJ2-5; D: -; V: TRBV7-8; size: -; CDR3: CASSFPSVGEETQYF; DNA: TGTGCCAGCAGCTTCCCTAGCGTGGGGGAAGAGACCCAGTACTTC
J: TRBJ2-2; D: -; V: TRBV2; size: many; CDR3: CASSEDSGRVIGELFF; DNA: TGTGCCAGCAGTGAAGATAGTGGCAGGGTAATCGGGGAGCTGTTTTTT
J: TRBJ2-3; D: -; V: TRBV10-3; size: few; CDR3: CAIREALSTDTQYF; DNA: TGTGCCATCAGGGAGGCCCTCAGCACAGATACGCAGTATTTT
J: TRBJ2-4; D: TRBD2; V: TRBV6-2/TRBV6-3; size: few; CDR3: CASRSPAGGKNIQYF; DNA: TGTGCCAGCAGATCCCCTGCGGGGGGGAAAAACATTCAGTACTTC
J: TRBJ2-2; D: TRBD2; V: TRBV20-1; size: -; CDR3: CSARPPSGVATGELFF; DNA: TGCAGTGCTAGACCCCCTAGCGGGGTCGCCACCGGGGAGCTGTTTTTT
J: TRBJ1-5; D: -; V: TRBV4-3; size: many; CDR3: CASSQRESQPQHF; DNA: TGCGCCAGCAGCCAACGCGAGTCCCAGCCCCAGCATTTT
J: TRBJ2-7; D: -; V: TRBV4-2; size: few; CDR3: CASSQDLQTYEQYF; DNA: TGTGCCAGCAGCCAAGATTTACAGACCTACGAGCAGTACTTC
J: TRBJ1-6; D: -; V: TRBV7-9; size: many; CDR3: CASSFLDSQNSPLHF; DNA: TGTGCCAGCAGCTTTCTGGACAGTCAGAATTCACCCCTCCACTTT
J: TRBJ1-2; D: TRBD1; V: TRBV19; size: many; CDR3: CASQKTGGTNYGYTF; DNA: TGTGCCAGCCAGAAAACAGGGGGCACTAACTATGGCTACACCTTC
J: TRBJ2-6; D: -; V: TRBV10-3; size: many; CDR3: CAISDSSGANVLTF; DNA: TGTGCCATCAGCGACAGCTCTGGGGCCAACGTCCTGACTTTC